Following are 18 T cell receptor beta chains from one sample sequenced in a study of T cells in Graves' hyperthyroidism and ophthalmopathy (dated by TCRdb to between 2019 and 2020). The library came from multiplex PCR. Reads for this sample came from an Illumina HiSeq 2000. The TCR beta CDR3 regions were amplified from the RNA transcripts. The first round of RT-PCR for the TCR CDR3 was performed with the HTBI primer set and the Qiagen OneStep RT-PCR kit. TCRdb redid the processing of the public reads, applying fastp at Q25 and MiXCR, and retained in-frame beta chains. Here each entry gathers all rows of one CDR3 protein and keeps the most common genes and DNA. Here the sample has about 500,000 distinct CDR3 sequences; approximately 15% occur a single time. The ten largest clones capture 18% of the sample. Sequencing used blood. The source is a woman under 30 with Graves' hyperthyroidism.

This clonotype was counted many times. The genes are TRBV28 and TRBJ2-1; TRBD2 matches at 11 bases. J lost 5 bases, V lost 6 bases, and 21 bases had no gene match. Germline-derived CDR1 and CDR2 are MDHEN and SYDVKM. The CDR3 runs to 20 residues. The CDR3 reads CASSPHLVVSLAGGNNEQFF. The CDR3 coding sequence is TGTGCCAGCAGCCCACACCTCGTAGTCTCCCTAGCGGGGGGAAACAATGAGCAGTTCTTC. Using reference TRBV28 and TRBJ2-1 for the parts outside the CDR3, the full variable domain is DVKVTQSSRYLVKRTGEKVFLECVQDMDHENMFWYRQDPGLGLRLIYFSYDVKMKEKGDIPEGYSVSREKKERFSLILESASTNQTSMYLCASSPHLVVSLAGGNNEQFFGPGTRLTVL.

This clonotype was found a few times. The chain has TRBV10-3 and TRBJ2-3; TRBD2 matches 8 bases. After removal of 4 bases from V and 2 bases from J, the junction contained 8 bases not matched to a gene. Looked up from germline, CDR1 is ENHRY and CDR2 is SYGVKD. CDR3 size: 16 residues. The CDR3 DNA reads TGTGCCATCAGTGCCACTAGCGGCTCTTCCACAGATACGCAGTATTTT. It encodes CAISATSGSSTDTQYF.

The V gene is TRBV11-1, the J gene TRBJ2-7, with TRBD1 matching 9 bases. CDR1 and CDR2 from the germline V gene are SGHAT and FQDESV (reference sequence). The junction had 5 bases not matched to a gene; V was cut back by 4 bases and J by 7 bases. This CDR3 comprises 13 residues. The CDR3 nucleotides read TGTGCCAGCAGCTCCGGGACAGGGCAAGAGCAGTACTTC. This sequence encodes CASSSGTGQEQYF.

For this clonotype: This may stem from a read error, because a much larger clone lies one nucleotide away. The genes are TRBV27 and TRBJ2-1; D unclear. CDR1 and CDR2 from the germline V gene are MNHEY and SMNVEV (reference sequence). This CDR3 is 14 amino acids long. CDR3 residues: CASSFTHVLNEQLF. CDR3 in DNA: TGTGCCAGCAGTTTCACCCACGTCCTCAATGAGCAGCTCTTC.

This clonotype was counted at least ten times. CDR3: CSARGSGRAMRTDTQYF. Written as DNA, the CDR3 is TGCAGTGCTAGAGGTAGCGGGAGGGCGATGAGGACAGATACGCAGTATTTT. This sequence joins TRBV20-1 and TRBJ2-3, with TRBD2 matching 11 bases. This CDR3 spans 17 amino acids. Unmatched junction bases numbered 9, after V lost 1 base and J lost 3 bases. Germline V gene sequence: CDR1 DFQATT, CDR2 SNEGSKA (reference sequence).

This clonotype was observed at least ten times. This chain links TRBV12-3 or TRBV12-4 with TRBJ2-5, with D perhaps TRBD1 (6 bases). CDR3 length equals 15 residues. The ends were cut back, 3 bases at V and 5 bases at J, with 16 bases in the middle. The CDR3 is CASSLGASLEETQYF. The CDR3 nucleotides read TGTGCCAGCAGTTTGGGGGCTTCCTTGGAGGAGACCCAGTACTTC.

The gene calls are TRBV7-3 and TRBJ2-7; weak D call: TRBD2 (7 bases). Germline V CDR1 and CDR2: SGHTA, FQGTGA. The CDR3 runs 15 residues. The ends were cut back, 2 bases at V and 7 bases at J, with 18 bases in the middle. CDR3 sequence: CASSLGGGGPWEQYF. CDR3 nucleotide sequence: TGTGCCAGCAGCTTAGGAGGGGGGGGACCCTGGGAGCAGTACTTC.

This clonotype turned up a few times. The genes are TRBV4-1 and TRBJ1-1; 8 positions match TRBD1. The CDR3 runs to 15 residues. Losses at the gene ends were 4 bases for V and 3 bases for J; bases not matched to a gene: 7. Per germline, CDR1 MGHRA and CDR2 YSYEKL. CDR3: CASSRQTGVYTEAFF. As DNA, the CDR3 is TGCGCCAGCAGCCGCCAGACAGGGGTTTACACTGAAGCTTTCTTT.

Ten or more counts support this clonotype. The V call is TRBV6-1, the J call TRBJ2-3; 12 bases map to TRBD2. Per the germline V gene, CDR1 is MNHNS and CDR2 is SASEGT. The CDR3 has 16 residues. The V gene end was trimmed by 2 bases and the J gene end by 2 bases; junction bases not matched to a gene: 2. This chain's CDR3 is CASSELAGGTTDTQYF. CDR3 nucleotides: TGTGCCAGCAGTGAACTAGCGGGGGGGACCACAGATACGCAGTATTTT.

This clonotype was seen repeatedly, ten times or more. The chain links TRBV28 to TRBJ1-1; no clear D gene. Germline CDR1 reads MDHEN; CDR2 reads SYDVKM. The CDR3 runs to 14 residues. V gave up 1 base and J gave up 1 base, with 7 bases separating them. The CDR3 DNA reads as TGTGCCAGCAGTTTATTGGGTTCGAACACTGAAGCTTTCTTT. Its protein is CASSLLGSNTEAFF. The full variable domain, completed using reference TRBV28 and TRBJ1-1, is DVKVTQSSRYLVKRTGEKVFLECVQDMDHENMFWYRQDPGLGLRLIYFSYDVKMKEKGDIPEGYSVSREKKERFSLILESASTNQTSMYLCASSLLGSNTEAFFGQGTRLTVV.

V usage is TRBV20-1 and J usage is TRBJ1-6; perhaps TRBD1 as D (5 bases). Per the germline V gene, CDR1 is DFQATT and CDR2 is SNEGSKA (reference sequence). Trimming pared 1 base from V and 6 bases from J, leaving 10 bases between. The CDR3 consists of 14 residues. The CDR3 loop reads CSARVGGGNSPLHF. CDR3 coding DNA: TGCAGTGCTAGAGTTGGGGGTGGTAATTCACCCCTCCACTTT.

This clonotype has only a few counts. This rearrangement joins TRBV18 to TRBJ2-5; 8 nucleotides match TRBD2. Germline V gives CDR1 KGHSH, CDR2 LQKENI. The CDR3 is 16 residues long. V dropped 3 bases and J dropped 1; count of bases not matched to a gene: 7. CDR3 bases: TGTGCCAGCTCACCCCCTGGCGGGGGGCGCCAAGAGACCCAGTACTTC. It translates to CASSPPGGGRQETQYF.

This clonotype was seen a few times. Sequence at one end of the junction differs from germline and may be a read error. The chain couples TRBV25-1 to TRBJ2-5; D gene unclear. The germline CDR1 and CDR2 sequences are MGHDK and SYGVNS. The CDR3 loop spans 13 amino acids. The CDR3 DNA sequence: TGTGCCGGCAGTCGACCGAGCCAAGAGACCCAGTACTTC. Translation gives CAGSRPSQETQYF.

A remark on this clonotype: A read error may explain this, as a much larger clone is one base away. The rearrangement joins TRBV5-1 to TRBJ2-3, with D uncertain. Between the trimmed V and J ends, which lost 0 bases and 7 bases, there was a span of 12 bases. The CDR3 covers 14 residues. Per germline, CDR1 SGHRS and CDR2 YFSETQ. The CDR3 region is CASSLGRPAYTQYF. Written as DNA, the CDR3 is TGCGCCAGCAGCTTGGGGAGACCAGCATATACGCAGTATTTT.

This clonotype has a handful of counts. V is TRBV11-2 and J is TRBJ2-5; TRBD2 matches at 7 bases. The CDR3 runs to 15 residues. V was clipped by 5 bases and J by 5 bases; unmatched bases: 11. Germline V CDR1 and CDR2: SGHAT, FQNNGV. The CDR3 is CASSTSIGGVETQYF. The CDR3 region has the DNA TGTGCCAGCAGCACTTCCATTGGGGGGGTGGAGACCCAGTACTTC.

This clonotype was observed a handful of times. The chain uses TRBV6-1 and TRBJ1-4; a possible D gene is TRBD1 (5 bases). Germline V CDR1 and CDR2: MNHNS, SASEGT. This CDR3 is built from 16 residues. Between the trimmed V and J ends, which lost 2 bases and 3 bases, there was a span of 13 bases. This CDR3 reads CASSELQGDSNEKLFF. The CDR3 DNA follows: TGTGCCAGCAGTGAACTGCAGGGCGACTCTAATGAAAAACTGTTTTTT.

The table lists this clonotype with a few counts. This chain joins TRBV27 and TRBJ1-1; 8 bases align to TRBD1. CDR3 length: 16 amino acids. The V and J ends lost 6 bases and 6 bases, in that order; junction bases with no gene match: 15. From germline, CDR1 is MNHEY and CDR2 SMNVEV (reference sequence). Here the CDR3 reads CASRPQVGQGLSEAFF. The CDR3 nucleotides read TGTGCCAGCAGACCACAGGTCGGACAGGGTCTCTCTGAAGCTTTCTTT.

This clonotype was seen a handful of times. V is TRBV24-1 and J is TRBJ1-4; no firm D call. The CDR3 consists of 12 residues. The germline gives CDR1 KGHDR, CDR2 SFDVKD. The V end lost 7 bases, the J end lost 3 bases, and 5 bases lay between the germline ends. The CDR3 DNA is TGTGCCACCAGGGGCCCTAATGAAAAACTGTTTTTT. Its protein is CATRGPNEKLFF.